This TCR beta chain was recorded in a study of shared T cell receptors in the human thymus. Sequenced by immunoSEQ multiplex PCR; TCRdb stores in-frame clones only, minus some. The data show 600,000 or so clones, over 75% seen once. The germline CDR1 and CDR2 sequences are MNHEY and SMNVEV (reference sequence). The CDR3 contains 17 residues. V lost 6 bases and J 11 bases, leaving 31 bases between the germline ends. Another study also made use of these data, one on human thymus T cells. Turning to that study: Congenital heart defects were the reason for the corrective surgery that the donors, healthy Finnish infants, were having. Resections that were taken during corrective heart surgery supplied the thymus tissue. Use of V and J genes seemed skewed within the thymic and blood repertoires. Related research described thymic repertoires that were highly overlapping among unrelated individuals.

The chain couples TRBV27 to TRBJ2-5; D possibly corresponds to TRBD2 (6 bases). Material for sequencing was thymocytes. The sequence came from a boy less than two years old with a congenital heart defect. The CDR3: CASSEGRGTNLTYEQYF. The CDR3 DNA is TGTGCCAGCAGCGAAGGACGCGGGACGAATCTGACGTATGAGCAGTACTTC.